This T cell receptor (beta chain) was sequenced for a study of molecular identifiers for immune sequencing clone quantification. Germline-derived CDR1 and CDR2 are SEHNR and FQNEAQ (reference sequence). The CDR3 length is 13 residues. About this clonotype itself: A read error is possible here, since a much larger clone lies one base away.

MiXCR, applied by TCRdb to the PCR reads, yields one record per CDR3 protein. Of around 89,000 distinct CDR3 sequences listed, under 20% are singletons. This rearrangement joins TRBV7-9 to TRBJ2-1; D is uncertain. Source material: naive CD8+ T cells from blood, with Jurkat cell RNA spiked in. Indicated subset: FACS-sorted CD8+CD4-CCR7+CD45RA+ naive T cells. The receptor's source is a human donor in good health. Some libraries in this study had Jurkat cell RNA spiked in. CDR3 sequence reads: CASSLGSHNGQFF. For the CDR3, the DNA is TGTGCCAGCAGCTTAGGAAGCCACAATGGGCAGTTCTTC. The complete variable domain, with remaining parts taken from reference TRBV7-9 and TRBJ2-1, reads DTGVSQNPRHKITKRGQNVTFRCDPISEHNRLYWYRQTLGQGPEFLTYFQNEAQLEKSRLLSDRFSAERPKGSFSTLEIQRTEQGDSAMYLCASSLGSHNGQFFGPGTRLTVL.